This T cell receptor (beta chain) was captured in a study of T-cell memory formation after mild COVID-19. Study-wide background: Across donors, TCR clusters were largely donor specific. General study results and limits: Nothing confirmed that second-wave clones peaking on day 37 were specific for SARS-CoV-2.

Trimming cost V 1 base and J 3 bases, with 13 bases left between them. This CDR3 has 16 residues. Germline CDR1 reads SGHTA; CDR2 reads FQGNSA. After 5'RACE with constant-segment primers, TCR alpha and TCR beta cDNA libraries carrying sample barcodes and UMIs were obtained. TCRdb reprocessed the 5' RACE reads with MiXCR, giving one entry per CDR3 protein. The profile shows 500,000 to 550,000 distinct CDR3 sequences, about 20% of them singletons. This clonotype was detected many times. Its antigen is not identified. Sequenced input: PBMCs or a T cell subset sorted from them (not recorded which). This TCR was sampled from an adult woman who had mild COVID-19 (a few samples of this study predate the infection). Cell type and time point are not known. The chain carries TRBV7-2 and TRBJ2-1; D is ambiguous. The CDR3 here is CASSLEGLTHYNEQFF. The CDR3 DNA follows: TGTGCCAGCAGCTTAGAAGGCCTTACGCACTACAATGAGCAGTTCTTC. The variable domain in full, completed from reference TRBV7-2 and TRBJ2-1, reads GAGVSQSPSNKVTEKGKDVELRCDPISGHTALYWYRQSLGQGLEFLIYFQGNSAPDKSGLPSDRFSAERTGGSVSTLTIQRTQQEDSAVYLCASSLEGLTHYNEQFFGPGTRLTVL.